This TCR beta chain originates from a study of T cells after yellow fever vaccination. Study findings and constraints: It was a small share of clonotypes that appeared in both CD4 and CD8 compartments. From the bulk population, abundant clonotypes could contaminate and appear within FACS-sorted repertoires.

Comment on this clonotype: What it recognizes is unknown.

5'RACE template switching produced TCR cDNA carrying a universal primer site and UMIs. Using its own MiXCR run on the 5' RACE reads, TCRdb lists one record per CDR3 protein. The sample contains under 600,000 distinct CDR3 sequences, roughly 14% of which appear only once. The sequence was collected from a man aged 30 to 39 who received the YFV17D yellow fever vaccine. The source material was PBMCs, sampled on the day of the yellow fever booster vaccination.

The CDR3 DNA reads TGTGCCAGCAGCTTCCTCTCGTCGGGTAACCGCGGCAATCAGCCCCAGCATTTT. Protein product: CASSFLSSGNRGNQPQHF. The V gene is TRBV27, the J gene TRBJ1-5; D unclear. Germline V gene sequence: CDR1 MNHEY, CDR2 SMNVEV (reference sequence). The CDR3 consists of 18 residues. The germline V and J ends were trimmed by 6 bases and 2 bases, with 23 bases remaining between them.